The subject of this entry is one T cell receptor beta chain. The antigen this receptor binds is unknown. No base quality values were provided; no much bigger clone lies one nucleotide off. TCRbeta CDR3 regions were amplified from genomic DNA by means of the immunoSEQ Assay, a bias-controlled multiplex PCR. The paper's data handling went like this. Within the assay, amplification of reference gene primers was used to estimate how many nucleated cells each sample contained. To quantify the absolute abundance of each unique TCRbeta CDR3 rearrangement, sequence reads were collapsed and filtered. Productive Simpson clonality was computed per sample as the square root of Simpson's diversity index over productive rearrangements. TCRdb carries this immuneACCESS record with in-frame sequences only. Its versions omit some clonotypes, under half of them owing to an unresolved V gene in the studies checked, with the rest unexplained. That table is the source of V, J and clone size, and D and trimming were worked out from the DNA. The sample profile shows over 45,000 clones; about 90% of them were found once. The ten top clones hold approximately 7.6% of the sample.

The CDR3 measures 15 amino acids from cysteine to phenylalanine. This entry keeps only the CDR3 DNA: 45 bases, framed from base 1. CDR1 and CDR2 are read off the germline V gene as SGHRS and YFSETQ. Trimming at the junction amounts to 10 bases on V and 0 bases on J, and the germline ends lie 19 bases apart. This entry belongs to a study of blood T cell repertoires in COVID-19 (dated by TCRdb to 2018 to 2021). Context from the whole study: The collaborator samples originated in the United States, Italy and Spain and spanned the acute and convalescent phases of COVID-19. A de-identified subject ID, COVID-19 status, age in years and sex were almost always included in the sample metadata. Subjects who had been exposed to COVID-19, were actively infected with it, or had recovered from it provided the deeply sampled blood TCRbeta repertoires that made up the dataset. The prospective study material was composed of cDNA or gDNA derived from T cells, B-cell-depleted T cells, or PBMCs. The samples were drawn from two sources: the first 160 participants of the ongoing ImmuneRACE study, and approximately 1,300 subjects contributed by 6 global collaborators. Where available, HLA class I and class II types were obtained from metadata supplied by the sample provider rather than from assay-based typing. A freely available public database, intended as a resource for researchers studying the immune response to SARS-CoV-2, is where the repertoires were released.

Collaborating institutions collected whole blood in K2EDTA tubes following their own protocols. For TCRbeta analysis, collaborators shipped samples in one of three forms: frozen whole blood, isolated PBMCs, or DNA extracted from either of those sample types. Study-wide conclusions, independent of this receptor: Clinical and demographic metadata were provided uncurated, with the amount varying by source and participant.

The sequence was collected from a woman aged 60-70 years with active or convalescent COVID-19. Sequencing input: peripheral blood. This chain joins TRBV5-1 to TRBJ1-1; 6 matching bases give a weak D call of TRBD1. The CDR3 region has the sequence CASTPGDLLNTEAFF. The nucleotide sequence is TGCGCCTCCACTCCAGGGGATCTGCTGAACACTGAAGCTTTCTTT.